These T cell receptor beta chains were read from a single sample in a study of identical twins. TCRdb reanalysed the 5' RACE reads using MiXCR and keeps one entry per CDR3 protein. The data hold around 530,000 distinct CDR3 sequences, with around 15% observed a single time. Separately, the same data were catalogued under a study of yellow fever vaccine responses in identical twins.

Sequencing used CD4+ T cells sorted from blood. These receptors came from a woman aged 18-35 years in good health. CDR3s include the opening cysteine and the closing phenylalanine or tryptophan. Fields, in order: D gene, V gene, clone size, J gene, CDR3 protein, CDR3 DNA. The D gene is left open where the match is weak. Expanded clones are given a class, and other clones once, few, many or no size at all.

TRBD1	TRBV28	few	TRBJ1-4	CASTQGATNEKLFF	TGTGCCAGCACTCAGGGGGCAACTAATGAAAAACTGTTTTTT
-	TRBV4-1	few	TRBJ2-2	CASSQGIRGATNANTGELFF	TGCGCCAGCAGCCAAGGGATCAGGGGGGCTACAAACGCGAACACCGGGGAGCTGTTTTTT
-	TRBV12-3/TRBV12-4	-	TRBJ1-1	CASSFGALSTEAFF	TGTGCCAGCAGTTTCGGGGCTTTGAGCACTGAAGCTTTCTTT
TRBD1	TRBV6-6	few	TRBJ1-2	CASRSPTGDGYTF	TGTGCCAGCAGATCCCCGACAGGGGATGGCTACACCTTC
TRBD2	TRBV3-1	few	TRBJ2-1	CASSQQGLAGNEQFF	TGTGCCAGCAGCCAACAGGGACTAGCGGGAAATGAGCAGTTCTTC
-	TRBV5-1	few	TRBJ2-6	CASSLGEAPFSGANVLTF	TGCGCCAGCAGCTTGGGTGAAGCACCATTCTCTGGGGCCAACGTCCTGACTTTC
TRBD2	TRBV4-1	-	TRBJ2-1	CASSQESGLAGPF	TGCGCCAGCAGCCAAGAATCTGGACTAGCGGGACCCTTC
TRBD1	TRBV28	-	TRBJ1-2	CASTLGGTGDFGYTF	TGTGCCAGCACCTTAGGGGGGACAGGGGATTTTGGCTACACCTTC
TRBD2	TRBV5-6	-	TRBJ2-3	CASSFWGTRWGTDTQYF	TGTGCCAGCAGCTTTTGGGGGACTAGGTGGGGCACAGATACGCAGTATTTT
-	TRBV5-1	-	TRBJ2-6	CASSLDLGSGANVLTF	TGCGCCAGCAGCTTGGATTTGGGCTCTGGGGCCAACGTCCTGACTTTC
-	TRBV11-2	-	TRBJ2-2	CACTYTANTGELFF	TGTGCATGCACTTACACCGCGAACACCGGGGAGCTGTTTTTT
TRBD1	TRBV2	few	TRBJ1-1	CASSRDRATEAFF	TGTGCCAGCAGCCGGGACAGGGCCACTGAAGCTTTCTTT
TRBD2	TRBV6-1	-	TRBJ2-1	CATTPGGRRANEQFF	TGTGCCACCACCCCTGGCGGGAGAAGGGCCAATGAGCAGTTCTTC
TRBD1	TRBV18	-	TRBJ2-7	CASSDRAGEQYF	TGTGCCAGCTCAGACAGGGCAGGCGAGCAGTACTTC
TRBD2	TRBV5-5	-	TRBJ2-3	CASSFPRTSLDTQYF	TGTGCCAGCAGCTTTCCGCGGACTAGCTTGGATACGCAGTATTTT
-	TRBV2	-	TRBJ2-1	CATLVGPTSSYNEQFF	TGTGCCACCCTTGTGGGCCCAACTAGCTCCTACAATGAGCAGTTCTTC
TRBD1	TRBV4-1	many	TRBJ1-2	CASSTRQGPINYGYTF	TGCGCCAGCAGCACTCGACAGGGGCCTATTAACTATGGCTACACCTTC
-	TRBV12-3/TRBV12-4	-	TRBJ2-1	CASSLGRGASMEFF	TGTGCCAGCAGTTTAGGCAGGGGGGCTTCAATGGAGTTCTTC
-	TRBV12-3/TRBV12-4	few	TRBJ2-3	CASSWETGTFTDTQYF	TGTGCCAGCAGTTGGGAGACAGGGACTTTCACAGATACGCAGTATTTT
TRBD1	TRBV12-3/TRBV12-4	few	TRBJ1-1	CASRGQGARAEAFF	TGTGCCAGCAGGGGACAGGGGGCGCGGGCTGAAGCTTTCTTT
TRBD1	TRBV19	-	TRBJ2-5	CASTPTGGGGETQYF	TGTGCCAGTACCCCGACAGGGGGCGGAGGAGAGACCCAGTACTTC
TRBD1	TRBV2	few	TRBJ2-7	CASSPGQGARGQYF	TGTGCCAGCAGCCCCGGACAGGGGGCGAGGGGGCAGTACTTC